A selection of T cell receptor beta chains follows, all from one sample in a study of beta chain features in type 1 diabetes. Using immunoSEQ multiplex PCR, the repertoire was profiled, and TCRdb retains in-frame clones only, with some absent. The sample has around 340,000 clones; roughly 8.8% are singletons. The sequenced material came from central memory CD4+ T cells from blood. The source of these receptors is a man between 25 and 39 years old with type 1 diabetes. CDR3s include the opening cysteine and the closing phenylalanine or tryptophan. The D gene is left open where the match is weak. The size field is filled for only some rows; it gives once, few, many or a size class.

>TRBJ2-3|few|16|TRBV7-8|TRBD2
CASSLNLAGAADTQYF
TGTGCCAGCAGCTTAAATTTAGCGGGGGCGGCAGATACGCAGTATTTT
>TRBJ2-3|many|15|TRBV7-2|.
CASSRDGGSTDTQYF
TGTGCCAGCAGCCGAGACGGGGGCAGCACAGATACGCAGTATTTT
>TRBJ2-7|few|13|TRBV14|TRBD1
CASSPTGGHEQYF
TGTGCCAGCAGCCCTACAGGGGGCCACGAGCAGTACTTC
>TRBJ2-5|.|11|TRBV28|.
CASSLRETQYF
TGTGCCAGCAGTTTAAGGGAGACCCAGTACTTC
>TRBJ2-7|.|15|TRBV18|.
CASSPGLSTSYEQYF
TGTGCCAGCTCACCAGGGCTGTCAACATCCTACGAGCAGTACTTC
>TRBJ2-7|few|14|TRBV7-2|TRBD2
CASSSGGLVYEQYF
TGTGCCAGCAGCTCCGGAGGACTAGTTTACGAGCAGTACTTC
>TRBJ1-1|.|14|TRBV28|.
CASSLYGGDTEAFF
TGTGCCAGCAGCCTCTATGGGGGGGACACTGAAGCTTTCTTT
>TRBJ2-5|few|17|TRBV4-1|.
CASSQGTEGSTWETQYF
TGCGCCAGCAGCCAAGGGACAGAGGGAAGCACGTGGGAGACCCAGTACTTC
>TRBJ2-2|.|14|TRBV6-6|.
CASSYSRDTGELFF
TGTGCCAGCAGTTACTCTCGAGACACCGGGGAGCTGTTTTTT
>TRBJ2-1|few|11|TRBV20-1|.
CSAGKGNEQFF
TGCAGTGCTGGCAAGGGCAATGAGCAGTTCTTC
>TRBJ2-5|.|15|TRBV6-6|TRBD1
CASSPSRDSQETQYF
TGTGCCAGCAGTCCCTCCCGGGACAGCCAAGAGACCCAGTACTTC
>TRBJ2-5|few|15|TRBV18|TRBD2
CASSPRLAVQETQYF
TGTGCCAGCTCACCACGGCTAGCGGTCCAAGAGACCCAGTACTTC
>TRBJ2-1|few|16|TRBV28|.
CASSPTGPSSYNEQFF
TGTGCCAGCAGCCCCACAGGGCCCAGCTCCTACAATGAGCAGTTCTTC
>TRBJ2-5|few|13|TRBV7-2|.
CASSLDSTETQYF
TGTGCCAGCAGCTTAGACAGCACAGAGACCCAGTACTTC
>TRBJ2-2|few|14|TRBV19|.
CASSIGGFGGELFF
TGTGCCAGTAGTATTGGGGGGTTTGGCGGGGAGCTGTTTTTT
>TRBJ2-1|few|15|TRBV9|TRBD1
CASSVAGTDFNEQFF
TGTGCCAGCAGCGTAGCGGGGACAGATTTCAATGAGCAGTTCTTC
>TRBJ1-5|.|14|TRBV7-2|TRBD1
CASSSRDRDQPQHF
TGTGCCAGCAGCAGCCGGGACAGAGATCAGCCCCAGCATTTT
>TRBJ1-2|.|14|TRBV2|.
CASSVSPGLVGYTF
TGTGCCAGCAGTGTATCACCGGGACTAGTGGGCTACACCTTC
>TRBJ1-4|.|19|TRBV28|TRBD1
CASTTALGQGAGTNEKLFF
TGTGCCAGCACTACCGCCTTGGGACAGGGGGCTGGAACTAATGAAAAACTGTTTTTT
>TRBJ1-4|few|14|TRBV7-2|.
CASSLRDANEKLFF
TGTGCCAGCAGCTTACGGGACGCTAATGAAAAACTGTTTTTT
>TRBJ2-1|few|14|TRBV7-2|.
CASSLPPLLGEQFF
TGTGCCAGCAGCCTACCCCCGCTTTTAGGAGAGCAGTTCTTC
>TRBJ2-5|many|15|TRBV10-3|.
CAISGDPTIGETQYF
TGTGCCATCAGTGGGGACCCCACGATAGGTGAGACCCAGTACTTC
>TRBJ2-3|.|16|TRBV18|.
CASSPTPGLITDTQYF
TGTGCCAGCTCACCTACACCGGGACTTATCACAGATACGCAGTATTTT
>TRBJ1-5|.|15|TRBV19|TRBD1
CASSPQGNRNQPQHF
TGTGCCAGTAGCCCACAGGGGAACCGCAATCAGCCCCAGCATTTT
>TRBJ1-3|.|16|TRBV5-1|.
CASSLGQLLSGNTIYF
TGCGCCAGCAGCTTGGGACAGCTTCTTTCTGGAAACACCATATATTTT
>TRBJ2-7|.|15|TRBV7-2|TRBD1
CASSSVDRVGYEQYF
TGTGCCAGCAGCTCCGTGGACAGGGTGGGCTACGAGCAGTACTTC
>TRBJ2-7|.|12|TRBV2|.
CASSVSGWEQYF
TGTGCCAGCAGTGTATCAGGGTGGGAGCAGTACTTC
>TRBJ1-1|.|15|TRBV6-5|.
CASSYSSTRRTEAFF
TGTGCCAGCAGTTACTCGAGTACTCGGAGGACTGAAGCTTTCTTT
>TRBJ2-3|few|14|TRBV29-1|.
CSVVVRRHTDTQYF
TGCAGCGTTGTGGTTCGTCGTCACACAGATACGCAGTATTTT
>TRBJ1-6|few|13|TRBV13|.
CASSSGYNSPLHF
TGTGCCAGCAGCTCGGGGTATAATTCACCCCTCCACTTT
>TRBJ1-3|.|16|TRBV7-9|TRBD1
CASSPPGQGSGNTIYF
TGTGCCAGCAGTCCGCCGGGACAGGGCTCTGGAAACACCATATATTTT
>TRBJ1-2|.|14|TRBV23-1|TRBD1
CASSPRWTGVGYTF
TGCGCCAGCAGTCCAAGGTGGACAGGCGTTGGCTACACCTTC
>TRBJ2-5|.|15|TRBV27|TRBD1
CASSSPGTGGRHQYF
TGTGCCAGCAGTTCCCCCGGGACAGGGGGTCGACACCAGTACTTC
>TRBJ2-5|.|17|TRBV5-1|TRBD2
CASSLGTSGNIKETQYF
TGCGCCAGCAGCTTGGGGACTAGCGGAAATATTAAAGAGACCCAGTACTTC
>TRBJ2-1|many|13|TRBV6-1|.
CASSEIRGNEQFF
TGTGCCAGCAGTGAAATTCGGGGGAATGAGCAGTTCTTC
>TRBJ1-2|.|13|TRBV7-9|TRBD1
CASMHLTGLGYTF
TGTGCCAGCATGCATCTGACAGGGCTTGGCTACACCTTC
>TRBJ2-5|.|13|TRBV7-2|TRBD1
CASGWDRQETQYF
TGTGCCAGCGGCTGGGACAGACAAGAGACCCAGTACTTC
>TRBJ2-6|few|17|TRBV2|.
CASREGHLGSGANVLTF
TGTGCCAGCAGGGAGGGACATCTAGGCTCTGGGGCCAACGTCCTGACTTTC
>TRBJ2-6|few|16|TRBV7-2|TRBD1
CASSGRTGSGANVLTF
TGTGCCAGCAGCGGTCGGACAGGGTCTGGGGCCAACGTCCTGACTTTC
>TRBJ2-5|few|12|TRBV4-2|.
CASSYWRETQYF
TGTGCCAGCAGCTATTGGCGGGAGACCCAGTACTTC